This note documents a single T cell receptor (beta chain) sequence. Its antigen remains unidentified. Treatment denoted: oral pan-JAK inhibitor, 5-10 mg twice daily. Peripheral blood samples and lesional scalp punch biopsies were obtained from alopecia areata patients. In each case, RNA was isolated and then reverse transcribed into cDNA as the sequencing template. The data were produced by immunoSEQ multiplex PCR, yet TCRdb's version contains in-frame clones alone and is incomplete. The sample has roughly 200,000 clones; around two fifths are singletons. The entry originates in a study of CD8+ T cells in alopecia areata. The study's findings and limits: Administration of tofacitinib significantly diminished scalp clonality and expanded CD8+ clones within the top 100.

Germline V gene data show CDR1 as MNHEY and CDR2 as SMNVEV (reference sequence). V lost 2 bases and J lost 1; bases outside the gene matches: 0. This CDR3 is built from 15 residues. Sequencing used CD4+ T cells sorted from blood, obtained at approximately week 39, from a patient treated with tofacitinib. The chain carries TRBV27 and TRBJ2-7, with 12 bases identical to TRBD2. This TCR came from a human donor with alopecia areata. The CDR3 spells CASSLGLAGSYEQYF. As DNA, the CDR3 is TGTGCCAGCAGTTTAGGACTAGCGGGATCCTACGAGCAGTACTTC.